The 9 T cell receptor beta chains presented below share a single source sample, sequenced in a study of blood T cell repertoires in COVID-19 (TCRdb year 2020). Libraries were constructed by the immunoSEQ multiplex PCR assay. Not all clones reach the TCRdb copy of this immuneACCESS table, which keeps in-frame sequences only. Checked studies attribute under half of the gap to unresolved V genes and leave the rest unexplained. In this sample the table shows more than 200,000 clones, around 90% of which occur a single time. The ten largest clonotypes hold under 2% of the sample. Specimen: PBMCs or T cells enriched from blood (not recorded which). These receptors all come from a woman aged 50 to 60 who had recovered from COVID-19.

This clone was recorded only once. The genes are TRBV28 and TRBJ1-3, with TRBD1 matching 7 bases. CDR3 length equals 15 residues. Germline values: CDR1 MDHEN, CDR2 SYDVKM. Unmatched junction bases numbered 11, after V lost 4 bases and J lost 8 bases. The CDR3 nucleotides read TGTGCCAGCAGTTCCCCGACAGGGAAAGTTGACACCATATATTTT. Encoded protein: CASSSPTGKVDTIYF.

This sequence joins TRBV28 and TRBJ1-5; 8 bases match TRBD1. The CDR3 spans 15 residues. Unmatched junction bases numbered 7, after V lost 3 bases and J lost 6 bases. Germline CDR1 and CDR2: MDHEN and SYDVKM. CDR3: CASSLAGQGAQPQHF. The CDR3, as DNA: TGTGCCAGCAGTTTGGCAGGACAGGGTGCTCAGCCCCAGCATTTT.

V is TRBV4-1 and J is TRBJ2-1, with a possible D match to TRBD2 (6 bases). V was pared by 8 bases and J by 2 bases, with 13 bases between. CDR1 is MGHRA, CDR2 YSYEKL, per germline. CDR3 length: 14 amino acids. The CDR3 spells CASGLAPTYNEQFF. In nucleotides, the CDR3 is TGCGCCAGCGGGCTAGCGCCTACCTACAATGAGCAGTTCTTC.

The gene calls are TRBV7-9 and TRBJ1-4, with D maybe TRBD1 (6 bases). Germline V CDR1 and CDR2: SEHNR, FQNEAQ (reference sequence). V was trimmed by 5 bases and J by 8 bases, leaving 18 bases between them. This CDR3 has 15 amino acids. The CDR3 nucleotides read TGTGCCAGCAGCGACGGAGCCACAGGGAACGAAAAACTGTTTTTT. Translated, it gives CASSDGATGNEKLFF.

This chain connects TRBV3-1 (or the pseudogene TRBV3-2) to TRBJ2-1; D remains ambiguous. The CDR3 is 15 amino acids. Germline V gene sequence: CDR1 LGHDT, CDR2 YNNKEL (reference sequence). Trimming stripped 4 bases from V and 0 bases from J, with 10 bases between. The CDR3 bases are TGTGCCAGCAGCCCTACGCACCTCTCCTACAATGAGCAGTTCTTC. Its protein product is CASSPTHLSYNEQFF.

The sample holds one count of this clone. The chain has TRBV11-2 and TRBJ2-7; the match to TRBD2 covers 9 bases. V lost 1 base, J lost 4 bases, and 14 bases stayed unmatched. Germline CDR1 is SGHAT and CDR2 is FQNNGV. CDR3 length equals 18 residues. The CDR3 region is CASSLGVGGSGSSYEQYF. The CDR3 bases are TGTGCCAGCAGCTTAGGGGTTGGTGGTAGCGGGAGTAGTTACGAGCAGTACTTC.

V usage is TRBV5-1 and J usage is TRBJ2-1, with D possibly being TRBD2 (6 bases). Between the trimmed V and J ends, which lost 0 bases and 10 bases, there was a span of 8 bases. This CDR3 region has 12 residues. Germline CDR1 SGHRS, CDR2 YFSETQ. The CDR3 DNA follows: TGCGCCAGCAGCTTGGTTCGGGGGGAGCAGTTCTTC. Translating gives CASSLVRGEQFF.

Worth noting for this clone: Additional DNA sequences in this sample encode the identical CDR3. The genes are TRBV7-2 and TRBJ2-3; no definite D call. The germline gives CDR1 SGHTA, CDR2 FQGNSA. This CDR3 comprises 14 residues. Trimming cost V 0 bases and J 0 bases, with 4 bases left between them. The CDR3 loop reads CASSLARSTDTQYF. The CDR3 coding sequence is TGTGCCAGCAGCTTAGCACGGAGCACAGATACGCAGTATTTT.

This chain connects TRBV28 to TRBJ2-7, with a weak D call TRBD2 (5 bases). Germline V gene lookup returns CDR1 MDHEN and CDR2 SYDVKM. V was pared by 4 bases and J by 3 bases, with 10 bases between. This CDR3 has 13 residues. Here the CDR3 reads CASSYPGFYEQYF. The CDR3 nucleotides are TGTGCCAGCAGTTACCCGGGGTTCTACGAGCAGTACTTC.